These T cell receptor beta chains were read from a single sample in a study of T cells in localized non-small cell lung cancer. Some clones are missing from TCRdb's copy, which holds only in-frame ones; the method was immunoSEQ multiplex PCR. Among more than 40,000 clones, around 86% were seen once, and the ten largest hold over 2%. Specimen: PBMCs, collected before any cancer treatment. The receptors stem from a man aged 40-75 years with stage II lung adenocarcinoma. The conserved cysteine and the conserved F or W are not part of the CDR3 here. Fields, in order: CDR3 protein, clone size, D gene, J gene, V gene. A D gene is named only where the DNA matches it firmly. Where a row states a size, it is once, few, many or the class of an expanded clone; other rows omit it.

CDR3 protein: ASSGGRGTGEYEQF
clone size: .
D gene: TRBD1
J gene: TRBJ2-1
V gene: TRBV5-1

CDR3 protein: ASSEAWGENTEAF
clone size: .
D gene: .
J gene: TRBJ1-1
V gene: TRBV18

CDR3 protein: ASSRQWRGFQETQY
clone size: .
D gene: TRBD2
J gene: TRBJ2-5
V gene: TRBV11-2

CDR3 protein: ASSKIGNEQF
clone size: .
D gene: .
J gene: TRBJ2-1
V gene: TRBV6-5

CDR3 protein: ASSQDRLTSLYPSGANVLT
clone size: .
D gene: TRBD2
J gene: TRBJ2-6
V gene: TRBV4-2

CDR3 protein: ASRGRGKNEKLF
clone size: .
D gene: .
J gene: TRBJ1-4
V gene: TRBV6-5

CDR3 protein: ASSVGRGNSPLH
clone size: .
D gene: TRBD1
J gene: TRBJ1-6
V gene: TRBV2

CDR3 protein: AWSETNSPLH
clone size: .
D gene: .
J gene: TRBJ1-6
V gene: TRBV30

CDR3 protein: ASSLRDRGTREQY
clone size: .
D gene: .
J gene: TRBJ2-7
V gene: TRBV5-1

CDR3 protein: ASSLWLAEQF
clone size: .
D gene: .
J gene: TRBJ2-1
V gene: TRBV5-4

CDR3 protein: ASSLGYRNTEAF
clone size: .
D gene: .
J gene: TRBJ1-1
V gene: TRBV27

CDR3 protein: ASSVAGAGANVLT
clone size: .
D gene: .
J gene: TRBJ2-6
V gene: TRBV9

CDR3 protein: ASSLAARPTDTQY
clone size: .
D gene: .
J gene: TRBJ2-3
V gene: TRBV7-6

CDR3 protein: ASSSGEGYDGYT
clone size: .
D gene: .
J gene: TRBJ1-2
V gene: TRBV6-5

CDR3 protein: ASSLSDSLNSPLH
clone size: .
D gene: .
J gene: TRBJ1-6
V gene: TRBV7-9

CDR3 protein: AWSEGSNQPQH
clone size: .
D gene: .
J gene: TRBJ1-5
V gene: TRBV30

CDR3 protein: ASSDRGHYQQY
clone size: .
D gene: TRBD1
J gene: TRBJ2-7
V gene: TRBV27

CDR3 protein: ASSPRGPYTEAF
clone size: .
D gene: .
J gene: TRBJ1-1
V gene: TRBV6-1

CDR3 protein: ASERPGEETQY
clone size: .
D gene: .
J gene: TRBJ2-5
V gene: TRBV2

CDR3 protein: SHPQGGKETQY
clone size: .
D gene: TRBD1
J gene: TRBJ2-5
V gene: TRBV29-1

CDR3 protein: ASSPQKENRGAHGYT
clone size: .
D gene: TRBD1
J gene: TRBJ1-2
V gene: TRBV18

CDR3 protein: ASSSSTPLSYNSPLH
clone size: .
D gene: .
J gene: TRBJ1-6
V gene: TRBV27

CDR3 protein: ASSAGTENTGELF
clone size: .
D gene: TRBD1
J gene: TRBJ2-2
V gene: TRBV6-5

CDR3 protein: ASSGNRGLANTGELF
clone size: .
D gene: .
J gene: TRBJ2-2
V gene: TRBV25-1

CDR3 protein: ASSVAPWGGYT
clone size: .
D gene: .
J gene: TRBJ1-2
V gene: TRBV9

CDR3 protein: ASSESGRGGNTIY
clone size: .
D gene: .
J gene: TRBJ1-3
V gene: TRBV2

CDR3 protein: ASTPIGGTGVGYT
clone size: .
D gene: TRBD1
J gene: TRBJ1-2
V gene: TRBV7-8

CDR3 protein: ASSLVWQETQY
clone size: .
D gene: .
J gene: TRBJ2-5
V gene: TRBV11-2

CDR3 protein: ASSPLGGYEQY
clone size: .
D gene: .
J gene: TRBJ2-7
V gene: TRBV18

CDR3 protein: ASSEYERPSTDTQY
clone size: once
D gene: .
J gene: TRBJ2-3
V gene: TRBV25-1

CDR3 protein: ASRKGVNTEAF
clone size: .
D gene: .
J gene: TRBJ1-1
V gene: TRBV6-1

CDR3 protein: SVAIGSDDTEAF
clone size: .
D gene: .
J gene: TRBJ1-1
V gene: TRBV29-1

CDR3 protein: AWGYDTGANVLT
clone size: once
D gene: .
J gene: TRBJ2-6
V gene: TRBV30

CDR3 protein: ASSQDTGLMAQGYGYT
clone size: .
D gene: .
J gene: TRBJ1-2
V gene: TRBV14

CDR3 protein: ASSRPTSRTDTQY
clone size: .
D gene: TRBD2
J gene: TRBJ2-3
V gene: TRBV19

CDR3 protein: ASSEARGAHDSPLH
clone size: .
D gene: .
J gene: TRBJ1-6
V gene: TRBV2

CDR3 protein: ASSWLAGDTDTQY
clone size: .
D gene: TRBD2
J gene: TRBJ2-3
V gene: TRBV27

CDR3 protein: ASSILGPQGTYEQY
clone size: .
D gene: .
J gene: TRBJ2-7
V gene: TRBV19

CDR3 protein: ASRVREGNTEAF
clone size: .
D gene: .
J gene: TRBJ1-1
V gene: TRBV5-1

CDR3 protein: ASSVGGQGWNIQY
clone size: .
D gene: TRBD1
J gene: TRBJ2-4
V gene: TRBV9

CDR3 protein: ASSLDGGGRSTEAF
clone size: .
D gene: .
J gene: TRBJ1-1
V gene: TRBV7-2